This T cell receptor beta chain was documented in a study of blood T cell repertoires in COVID-19. Study as a whole: The United States, Italy and Spain were the sources of the acute and convalescent COVID-19 samples. T cells, B-cell-depleted T cells, or PBMCs provided the cDNA or gDNA that served as material.

Original processing notes: Estimation of nucleated cell counts relied on the amplification of reference gene primers. Repertoires were generated with immunoSEQ multiplex PCR, while TCRdb's copy carries only in-frame clones and drops some. Clonal size and the V and J genes are those of that table, whereas D and trimming came from the DNA. The sample shows roughly 140,000 clones, around four fifths of them seen only once. This clone was observed a handful of times. The V gene lost 7 bases and the J gene lost 7 bases, with 11 bases spanning the gap. Germline V gene sequence: CDR1 LNHDA, CDR2 SQIVND (reference sequence). The CDR3 is made up of 11 amino acids.

The source material was peripheral blood. The source is a middle-aged woman with active or convalescent COVID-19. The chain is built from TRBV19 and TRBJ2-7; D call uncertain. This chain's CDR3 is CASTGNGEQYF. CDR3 coding DNA: TGTGCCAGTACAGGCAATGGGGAGCAGTACTTC.